This T cell receptor (beta chain) was captured in a study of blood T cell repertoires in COVID-19. At the level of the study: The United States, Italy and Spain supplied acute and convalescent COVID-19 samples. PBMCs, B-cell-depleted T cells, or T cells were the source of the cDNA or gDNA that made up the material.

V shed 5 bases and J 5 bases; nucleotides not matched to a gene: 14. Germline V gene sequence: CDR1 LNHDA, CDR2 SQIVND (reference sequence). This CDR3 spans 17 amino acids. Original data processing: Reference gene primer amplification in the assay estimated nucleated cell counts. Produced via immunoSEQ multiplex PCR; TCRdb's table is partial and in-frame only. That table furnishes V, J and clone size, whereas the DNA furnished D and trimming. This repertoire shows around 300,000 clones, about nine tenths found once; its top ten account for 0.94%. The sequencing sample was made of peripheral blood. The chain couples TRBV19 to TRBJ2-5, with 10 bases aligning to TRBD2. The sequence was collected from a woman aged 35 to 49 who had recovered from COVID-19. The CDR3 spells CASSPRGVVAGGETQYF. The CDR3 nucleotides are TGTGCCAGTAGTCCAAGAGGGGTGGTAGCGGGAGGTGAGACCCAGTACTTC.